The 24 T cell receptor beta chains reported below all come from one sample, sequenced in a study of shared clonotypes between healthy human individuals. The repertoire was sequenced with immunoSEQ multiplex PCR; TCRdb's copy has only in-frame clones and lacks some. There are 2,500,000 or so clones in the sample; 90% to 95% occur only once, and about 0.34% lies in the top ten. Sequenced: naive CD4+ T cells from PBMCs. Documented subset: CD45RA+ positively selected. These receptors came from a man aged 18 to 35 in good health. Some clones in this sample may be carry-over from other donors' samples.

This clone was picked up one time. The rearrangement links TRBV28 to TRBJ2-7; D might be TRBD1 or TRBD2, each matching 5 bases. V was trimmed by 0 bases and J by 0 bases, leaving 9 bases between them. In germline, CDR1 is MDHEN, CDR2 SYDVKM. This CDR3 spans 15 amino acids. In DNA, the CDR3 is TGTGCCAGCAGTTTATGGGGACGGAGCTCCTACGAGCAGTACTTC. Protein sequence: CASSLWGRSSYEQYF.

This clone appeared once. The chain joins TRBV30 to TRBJ2-6; no definite D call. CDR3 size: 14 residues. CDR1 is GTSNPN and CDR2 is SVGIG in the germline V gene (reference sequence). V was clipped by 4 bases and J by 1 base, with 8 bases between them. The CDR3 here is CAWIGYSGANVLTF. As DNA, the CDR3 is TGTGCCTGGATTGGGTATTCTGGGGCCAACGTCCTGACTTTC.

The chain employs TRBV19 and TRBJ2-3; TRBD2 matches 7 bases. CDR3 length equals 15 residues. The germline gives CDR1 LNHDA, CDR2 SQIVND (reference sequence). V lost 11 bases to trimming and J lost 1 base; unmatched junction nucleotides: 12. The CDR3 DNA is TGTGCCGCTCAAGAGGGAGGGGCCGGCACAGATACGCAGTATTTT. This codes for CAAQEGGAGTDTQYF. The whole variable domain, remainder taken from reference TRBV19 and TRBJ2-3, is DGGITQSPKYLFRKEGQNVTLSCEQNLNHDAMYWYRQDPGQGLRLIYYSQIVNDFQKGDIAEGYSVSREKKESFPLTVTSAQKNPTAFYLCAAQEGGAGTDTQYFGPGTRLTVL.

J is TRBJ2-2 and V is TRBV18; 11 bases agree with TRBD2. Germline CDR1 and CDR2: KGHSH and LQKENI. The CDR3 extends over 16 amino acids. V trimming: 3 bases; J trimming: 4 bases; junction bases outside the gene matches: 4. The CDR3 DNA sequence: TGTGCCAGCTCACCCTCTAGCGGGAGGCGCACCGGGGAGCTGTTTTTT. Residues: CASSPSSGRRTGELFF. The variable domain in full, with the rest retrieved from reference TRBV18 and TRBJ2-2, is NAGVMQNPRHLVRRRGQEARLRCSPMKGHSHVYWYRQLPEEGLKFMVYLQKENIIDESGMPKERFSAEFPKEGPSILRIQQVVRGDSAAYFCASSPSSGRRTGELFFGEGSRLTVL.

The V and J genes are TRBV30 and TRBJ2-2; D may correspond to TRBD1 or TRBD2 (5 bases each). Per germline, CDR1 GTSNPN and CDR2 SVGIG (reference sequence). The CDR3 is 12 residues long. The V gene lost 3 bases and the J gene lost 9 bases, with 11 bases spanning the gap. CDR3 residues: CAWSWGSRELFF. As DNA, the CDR3 is TGTGCCTGGAGCTGGGGGTCCCGGGAGCTGTTTTTT.

The chain has TRBV6-1 and TRBJ2-2; 11 bases are a match to TRBD2. Germline V CDR1 and CDR2: MNHNS, SASEGT. CDR3 length: 17 amino acids. The ends lost 4 bases at V and 4 bases at J; junction bases unmatched: 8. The CDR3 spells CASSGPSGRPPTGELFF. The CDR3, as DNA: TGTGCCAGCAGTGGTCCTAGCGGGAGGCCACCCACCGGGGAGCTGTTTTTT.

This clone has only one observation. The sample holds other DNA sequences that translate to the same CDR3. The gene calls are TRBV7-9 and TRBJ2-7; no definite D call. The CDR3 is 14 amino acids. CDR1 and CDR2 (germline): SEHNR, FQNEAQ (reference sequence). The V end lost 1 base, the J end lost 3 bases, and 10 bases lay between the germline ends. The CDR3 DNA reads as TGTGCCAGCAGCTTAGGCCAGGCGTTCTACGAGCAGTACTTC. Its protein is CASSLGQAFYEQYF. Using reference TRBV7-9 and TRBJ2-7 for the parts outside the CDR3, the full variable domain is DTGVSQNPRHKITKRGQNVTFRCDPISEHNRLYWYRQTLGQGPEFLTYFQNEAQLEKSRLLSDRFSAERPKGSFSTLEIQRTEQGDSAMYLCASSLGQAFYEQYFGPGTRLTVT.

The CDR3 region is CASSPNVDTQYF. The CDR3 DNA reads TGTGCCAGCTCCCCGAACGTAGATACGCAGTATTTT. The V call is TRBV18, the J call TRBJ2-3; D is uncertain. V lost 6 bases to trimming and J lost 5 bases, with 9 bases between them. CDR3 size: 12 residues. CDR1 is KGHSH and CDR2 is LQKENI in the germline V gene.

J is TRBJ2-7 and V is TRBV7-8; TRBD1 or TRBD2 may be the D gene (6 bases each). Germline V gives CDR1 SGHVS, CDR2 FQNEAQ. This CDR3 has 15 amino acids. V was pared by 4 bases and J by 0 bases, with 13 bases between. The CDR3 DNA follows: TGTGCCAGCAGCTCCGTTTCGGGGGCCTCCTACGAGCAGTACTTC. Encoded protein: CASSSVSGASYEQYF.

For this clone: Different DNA sequences within this sample yield the same CDR3. The chain is built from TRBV5-4 and TRBJ1-2; D call uncertain. The CDR3 consists of 14 residues. Germline CDR1 is SGHNT and CDR2 is YYREEE (reference sequence). Trimming stripped 0 bases from V and 3 bases from J, with 9 bases between. This chain's CDR3 is CASSLGGRDYGYTF. CDR3 DNA sequence: TGTGCCAGCAGCTTGGGCGGGAGGGACTATGGCTACACCTTC.

This chain joins TRBV6-5 and TRBJ1-5, with D possibly matching TRBD1 (5 bases). The CDR3 spans 15 residues. CDR1 MNHEY and CDR2 SVGAGI come from the germline V gene. V shed 6 bases and J shed 4 bases, with 16 bases lying between them. The CDR3 loop is CASRPPGGANQPQHF. The CDR3 region has the DNA TGTGCCAGCAGACCACCAGGAGGGGCGAATCAGCCCCAGCATTTT.

CDR3 sequence (DNA): TGTGCCAGCAGTGTGAACGGGGCAGATACGCAGTATTTT. This codes for CASSVNGADTQYF. The chain couples TRBV2 to TRBJ2-3; a possible D gene is TRBD2 (5 bases). This CDR3 is 13 amino acids long. V was clipped by 4 bases and J by 4 bases, with 9 bases between them. Germline V lookup: CDR1 SNHLY, CDR2 FYNNEI. Looking up the rest from reference TRBV2 and TRBJ2-3 gives the full variable domain: EPEVTQTPSHQVTQMGQEVILRCVPISNHLYFYWYRQILGQKVEFLVSFYNNEISEKSEIFDDQFSVERPDGSNFTLKIRSTKLEDSAMYFCASSVNGADTQYFGPGTRLTVL.

The genes are TRBV5-1 and TRBJ1-1, with a tentative D call TRBD1 (5 bases). The CDR3 length is 14 residues. V was clipped by 4 bases and J by 1 base, with 11 bases between them. Germline lookup yields CDR1 SGHRS and CDR2 YFSETQ. The CDR3 protein is CASSLRTGNTEAFF. The CDR3 nucleotides are TGCGCCAGCAGCCTCCGAACAGGGAACACTGAAGCTTTCTTT.

The chain uses TRBV6-5 and TRBJ2-7; TRBD1 agrees at 10 bases. The CDR3 loop spans 15 amino acids. J lost 3 bases, V lost 2 bases, and 4 bases had no gene match. Germline values: CDR1 MNHEY, CDR2 SVGAGI. DNA for the CDR3: TGTGCCAGCAGTTACAGGACAGGGGGATTCTACGAGCAGTACTTC. This encodes CASSYRTGGFYEQYF.

V and J are TRBV5-1 and TRBJ1-1, with 8 bases lining up with TRBD1. The V gene's germline CDR1 is SGHRS and CDR2 YFSETQ. CDR3 length: 13 amino acids. J lost 6 bases, V lost 4 bases, and 5 bases had no gene match. This chain's CDR3 is CASSTDRGAEAFF. DNA of the CDR3: TGCGCCAGCAGCACCGACAGGGGCGCTGAAGCTTTCTTT.

Many counts were recorded for this clone. This specimen includes other DNA sequences encoding the same CDR3. The rearrangement joins TRBV18 to TRBJ2-5; unclear D gene. Trimming took 1 base from V and 3 from J, leaving 0 bases between them. The V gene's germline CDR1 is KGHSH and CDR2 LQKENI. This CDR3 has 11 amino acids. In DNA form, the CDR3 reads TGTGCCAGCTCACCACAAGAGACCCAGTACTTC. Translated, it gives CASSPQETQYF.

This chain connects TRBV27 to TRBJ2-3; no clear D gene. V shed 3 bases and J shed 3 bases, with 4 bases lying between them. Looked up from germline, CDR1 is MNHEY and CDR2 is SMNVEV (reference sequence). The CDR3 is 12 amino acids. Written as DNA, the CDR3 is TGTGCCAGCAGTTTCAGGACAGATACGCAGTATTTT. This translates into CASSFRTDTQYF.

The chain joins TRBV18 to TRBJ1-1; TRBD1 matches at 8 bases. CDR3 length: 16 residues. J lost 1 base, V lost 6 bases, and 10 bases had no gene match. The germline V gene encodes CDR1 KGHSH and CDR2 LQKENI. CDR3 sequence: CASSTRLTGANTEAFF. Here the CDR3 DNA reads TGTGCCAGCTCGACCCGTTTGACAGGGGCGAACACTGAAGCTTTCTTT.

The CDR3 sequence is CASSGQGGSGANVLTF. The CDR3 coding sequence is TGTGCCAGTAGTGGGCAGGGAGGGTCTGGGGCCAACGTCCTGACTTTC. The chain uses TRBV19 and TRBJ2-6, with 7 bases fitting TRBD2. CDR3 length: 16 residues. J gave up 1 base and V 5 bases, and 5 bases lay outside the gene matches. Germline CDR1 is LNHDA and CDR2 is SQIVND (reference sequence).

J is TRBJ1-4 and V is TRBV18; D is undetermined. The CDR3 loop spans 13 amino acids. Germline CDR1 and CDR2: KGHSH and LQKENI. The germline V and J ends were trimmed by 2 bases and 11 bases, with 12 bases remaining between them. The CDR3 loop is CASSPAAFGKLFF. In nucleotides, the CDR3 is TGTGCCAGCTCACCAGCAGCCTTTGGGAAACTGTTTTTT.

This chain joins TRBV28 and TRBJ2-2; unclear D gene. The CDR3 totals 15 residues. V lost 5 bases, J lost 5 bases, and 15 bases lay in between. Germline V gene sequence: CDR1 MDHEN, CDR2 SYDVKM. In DNA form, the CDR3 reads TGTGCCAGCAGTCCCCCCGGTGTTAGTACCGGGGAGCTGTTTTTT. It is translated as CASSPPGVSTGELFF.

Only one count was recorded for this clone. The chain has TRBV18 and TRBJ1-2, with TRBD1 matching 10 bases. CDR3 length: 15 amino acids. The V and J ends lost 3 bases and 8 bases, in that order; junction bases with no gene match: 9. Germline assignment: CDR1 KGHSH and CDR2 LQKENI. Here the CDR3 DNA reads TGTGCCAGCTCACCGGGACAGGGGATTCTGTTCGGCTACACCTTC. Its protein product is CASSPGQGILFGYTF.

This chain connects TRBV7-9 to TRBJ1-1; a weak D match, TRBD1 (6 bases). V lost 5 bases and J lost 0, with 13 bases in between. The CDR3 consists of 15 residues. CDR1 and CDR2 (germline): SEHNR, FQNEAQ (reference sequence). CDR3 sequence: CASSEGGGLNTEAFF. CDR3 bases: TGTGCCAGCAGCGAAGGGGGGGGTCTGAACACTGAAGCTTTCTTT.

The chain uses TRBV7-6 and TRBJ1-1; 7 nucleotides agree with TRBD1. Trimming removed 5 bases from V and 0 bases from J; junction bases left unmatched: 9. Looked up from germline, CDR1 is SGHVS and CDR2 is FNYEAQ. The CDR3 spans 16 residues. Written as DNA, the CDR3 is TGTGCCAGCAGCCTCAGACAGGGACCCTTGAACACTGAAGCTTTCTTT. The encoded protein is CASSLRQGPLNTEAFF.